This T cell receptor (beta chain) originates from a study of CD8 T cells in ankylosing spondylitis. General study results and limits: Made up of about eight highly homologous variants, a TCR beta motif appeared characteristic of ankylosing spondylitis blood. Significant enrichment of disease-linked clones was reported in matched ankylosing spondylitis synovial fluid. Earlier studies detected some motif variants in reactive arthritis synovial fluid and blood.

Germline V lookup: CDR1 SEHNR, CDR2 FQNEAQ (reference sequence). This CDR3 is 17 amino acids long. Trimming removed 2 bases from V and 1 base from J, with 17 bases in between. This clonotype was observed many times. Its antigen remains unknown. Quantitative 5'-RACE with molecular barcodes was used to make the TCR beta libraries. MiXCR, applied by TCRdb to the 5' RACE reads, yields one record per CDR3 protein. The sample includes about 240,000 distinct CDR3 sequences, roughly 10% of them seen just once. The chain couples TRBV7-9 to TRBJ1-1; weak D call: TRBD1 (5 bases). Sequencing input: blood, either unsorted or a sorted T cell fraction (not recorded which). This clonotype was sampled from a male donor with ankylosing spondylitis or in good health (not recorded which). CDR3 loop: CASSLKVRNGGNTEAFF. DNA of the CDR3: TGTGCCAGCAGCTTAAAAGTACGTAACGGGGGGAACACTGAAGCTTTCTTT. Combining the CDR3 with reference TRBV7-9 and TRBJ1-1 gives the whole variable domain DTGVSQNPRHKITKRGQNVTFRCDPISEHNRLYWYRQTLGQGPEFLTYFQNEAQLEKSRLLSDRFSAERPKGSFSTLEIQRTEQGDSAMYLCASSLKVRNGGNTEAFFGQGTRLTVV.